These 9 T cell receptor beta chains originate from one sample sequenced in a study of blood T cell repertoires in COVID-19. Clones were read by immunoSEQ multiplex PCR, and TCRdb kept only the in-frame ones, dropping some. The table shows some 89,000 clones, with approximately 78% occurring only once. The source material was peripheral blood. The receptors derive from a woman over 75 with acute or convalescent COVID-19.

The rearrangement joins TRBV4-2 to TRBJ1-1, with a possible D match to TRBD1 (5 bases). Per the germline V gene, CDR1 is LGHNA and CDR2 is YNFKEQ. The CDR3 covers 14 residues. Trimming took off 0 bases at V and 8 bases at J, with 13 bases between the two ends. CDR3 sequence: CASSQDRGASEAFF. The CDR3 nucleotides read TGTGCCAGCAGCCAAGATCGCGGGGCGTCGGAAGCTTTCTTT.

The CDR3 DNA reads as TGTGCCAGCAGCTTGGGGGACACCAGGGGCGGTTCACCCCTCCACTTT. It encodes CASSLGDTRGGSPLHF. V and J are TRBV5-6 and TRBJ1-6, with a tentative D call TRBD1 (6 bases). CDR3 length equals 16 residues. V was clipped by 0 bases and J by 9 bases, with 16 bases between them. Germline CDR1 SGHDT, CDR2 YYEEEE.

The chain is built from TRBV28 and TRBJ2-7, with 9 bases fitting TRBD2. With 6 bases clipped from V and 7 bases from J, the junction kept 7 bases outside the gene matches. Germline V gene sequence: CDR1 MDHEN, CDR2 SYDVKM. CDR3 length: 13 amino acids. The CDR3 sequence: CASSPGLAREQYF. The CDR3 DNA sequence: TGTGCCAGCAGCCCCGGACTAGCGAGAGAGCAGTACTTC.

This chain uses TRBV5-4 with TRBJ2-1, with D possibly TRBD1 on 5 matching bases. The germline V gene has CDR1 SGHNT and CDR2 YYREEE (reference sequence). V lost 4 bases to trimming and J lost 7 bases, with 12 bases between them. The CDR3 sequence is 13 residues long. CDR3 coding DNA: TGTGCCAGCAGCCCCCCTAGGGGTAATGAGCAGTTCTTC. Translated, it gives CASSPPRGNEQFF.

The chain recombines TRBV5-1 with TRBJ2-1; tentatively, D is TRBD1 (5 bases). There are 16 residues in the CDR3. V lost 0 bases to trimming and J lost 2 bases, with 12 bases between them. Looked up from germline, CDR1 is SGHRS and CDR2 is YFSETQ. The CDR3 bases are TGCGCCAGCAGCTTGGGGATGGGGCCGGCCTACAATGAGCAGTTCTTC. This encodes CASSLGMGPAYNEQFF.

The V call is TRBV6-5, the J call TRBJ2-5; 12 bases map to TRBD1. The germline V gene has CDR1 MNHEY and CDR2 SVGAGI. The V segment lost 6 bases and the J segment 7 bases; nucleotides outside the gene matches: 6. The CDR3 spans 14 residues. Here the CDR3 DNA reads TGTGCCAGCAGCGGGACAGGGGGCATCGGGACCCAGTACTTC. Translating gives CASSGTGGIGTQYF.

CDR3 loop: CASRMRDNQPQHF. The CDR3, as DNA: TGTGCCAGCAGGATGAGAGACAATCAGCCCCAGCATTTT. The rearrangement joins TRBV6-5 to TRBJ1-5; D is undetermined. Germline loops: CDR1 MNHEY, CDR2 SVGAGI. The CDR3 sequence is 13 residues long. Trimming pared 6 bases from V and 3 bases from J, leaving 9 bases between.

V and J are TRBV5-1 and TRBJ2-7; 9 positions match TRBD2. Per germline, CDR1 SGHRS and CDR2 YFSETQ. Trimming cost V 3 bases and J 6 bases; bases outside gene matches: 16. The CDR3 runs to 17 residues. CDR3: CASSSGASASGTGEQYF. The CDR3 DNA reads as TGCGCCAGCAGCTCTGGGGCCTCGGCTAGCGGGACGGGCGAGCAGTACTTC.

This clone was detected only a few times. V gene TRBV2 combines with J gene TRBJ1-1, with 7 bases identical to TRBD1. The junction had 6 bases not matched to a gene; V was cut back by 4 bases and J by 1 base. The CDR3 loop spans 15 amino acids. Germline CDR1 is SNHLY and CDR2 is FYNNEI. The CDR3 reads CASSVGDRQNTEAFF. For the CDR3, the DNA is TGTGCCAGCAGTGTGGGGGACAGACAGAACACTGAAGCTTTCTTT. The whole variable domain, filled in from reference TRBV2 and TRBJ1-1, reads EPEVTQTPSHQVTQMGQEVILRCVPISNHLYFYWYRQILGQKVEFLVSFYNNEISEKSEIFDDQFSVERPDGSNFTLKIRSTKLEDSAMYFCASSVGDRQNTEAFFGQGTRLTVV.